These T cell receptor beta chains were read from a single sample in a study of post-analysis software for immune sequencing data. TCRdb processed the PCR reads anew with MiXCR; each CDR3 protein has one entry. The sample shows 650,000 to 900,000 distinct CDR3 sequences, about 45% of them seen only once. Sequenced: blood. These receptors originate from a girl aged 5-17 years with multiple sclerosis. Each CDR3 is given with its conserved first and last residue. Each record gives: CDR3 length, V gene, CDR3 protein.

>16|TRBV27
CASSPNSGVGLDEQYF
>13|TRBV12-3/TRBV12-4
CASSFGTDTEAFF
>14|TRBV15
CATSRADRLGEQYF
>13|TRBV20-1
CSAKGIRDYEQYF
>14|TRBV7-2
CASSSLWGRETQYF
>17|TRBV28
CASSLGLAGGETGELFF
>16|TRBV20-1
CSANGLAGEDRFEQYF
>11|TRBV25-1
CASSEYYEQFF
>15|TRBV4-1
CASSQEGLGQETQYF
>12|TRBV3-1
CASSQPTDTQYF
>11|TRBV25-1
CASSVGGEQYF
>13|TRBV14
CASQGRENSPLHF
>14|TRBV7-9
CASSLEWALGEQYF
>16|TRBV12-3/TRBV12-4
CASSKTSGSNGNIQYF
>18|TRBV27
CASSLVVTQGLAFDTQYF
>13|TRBV7-9
CASSDRGYNEQYF
>13|TRBV12-3/TRBV12-4
CASSWPGPYEQYF
>14|TRBV29-1
CSVADPRRANVLTF
>16|TRBV4-3
CASSPLPGGSYNEQFF
>14|TRBV29-1
CSVEDPGLEQEQYF
>12|TRBV7-3
CASSPSAGTQYF
>14|TRBV20-1
CSARLQGSSYEQYF
>15|TRBV11-3
CASSLDQGGNYGYTF
>11|TRBV28
CASSHRVGYTF
>15|TRBV7-9
CASSFGGSPQETQYF
>12|TRBV7-9
CGTTTVFSEAFF
>13|TRBV29-1
CSVEETGGYEQYF
>17|TRBV25-1
CAGSEYFSGSPGNEQFF
>15|TRBV6-7
CASSYSDRVDTEAFF
>14|TRBV9
CASSLREGRSPLHF
>14|TRBV7-9
CASSPVGLNSPLHF
>12|TRBV28
CASSLRLDWQFF
>14|TRBV7-2
CASSLARSTYEQYF
>13|TRBV20-1
CSAFSGQGYGYTF
>14|TRBV5-1
CASSSRGRAETQYF
>15|TRBV20-1
CSAPFGTGGRSEQYF
>12|TRBV7-2
CVSSLGVDGYTF
>18|TRBV27
CASSLIYRGGTHQETQYF
>13|TRBV29-1
CSADTGVDTEAFF
>15|TRBV20-1
CSAPLLRLGTDTQYF
>13|TRBV20-1
CSARDPRLYEQFF
>14|TRBV3-1
CASSQLALTDTQYF
>12|TRBV29-1
CSVEVRESEAFF
>13|TRBV6-5
CASKTASKAEQFF
>15|TRBV27
CASSSLAGETDTQYF
>14|TRBV5-1
CASSSNREMDTQYF
>12|TRBV29-1
CSVEKGNTEAFF
>18|TRBV29-1
CSVERGWASGRVADTQYF
>16|TRBV20-1
CSARDRGEYVTGEQFF